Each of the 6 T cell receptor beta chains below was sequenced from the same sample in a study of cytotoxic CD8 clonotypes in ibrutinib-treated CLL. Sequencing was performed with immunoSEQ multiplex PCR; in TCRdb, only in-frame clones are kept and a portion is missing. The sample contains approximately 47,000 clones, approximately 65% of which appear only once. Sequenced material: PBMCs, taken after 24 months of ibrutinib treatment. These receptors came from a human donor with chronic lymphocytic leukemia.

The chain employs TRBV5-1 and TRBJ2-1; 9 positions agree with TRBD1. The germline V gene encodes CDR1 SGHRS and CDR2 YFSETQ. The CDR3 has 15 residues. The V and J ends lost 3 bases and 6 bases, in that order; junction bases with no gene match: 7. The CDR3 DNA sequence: TGCGCCAGCAGCTCCCTACAGGGGGCGGGCAATGAGCAGTTCTTC. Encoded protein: CASSSLQGAGNEQFF.

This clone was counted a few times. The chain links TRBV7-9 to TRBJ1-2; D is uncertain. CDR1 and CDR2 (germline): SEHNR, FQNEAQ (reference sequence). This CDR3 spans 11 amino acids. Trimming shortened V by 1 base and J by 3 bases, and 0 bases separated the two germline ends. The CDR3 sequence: CASSLDYGYTF. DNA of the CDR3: TGTGCCAGCAGCTTAGACTATGGCTACACCTTC.

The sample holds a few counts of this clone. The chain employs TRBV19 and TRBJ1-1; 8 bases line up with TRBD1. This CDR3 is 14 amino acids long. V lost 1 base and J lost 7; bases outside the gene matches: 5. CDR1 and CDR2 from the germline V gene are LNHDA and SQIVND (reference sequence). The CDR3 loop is CASSIVGGQGEAFF. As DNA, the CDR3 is TGTGCCAGTAGTATAGTAGGAGGACAGGGTGAAGCTTTCTTT.

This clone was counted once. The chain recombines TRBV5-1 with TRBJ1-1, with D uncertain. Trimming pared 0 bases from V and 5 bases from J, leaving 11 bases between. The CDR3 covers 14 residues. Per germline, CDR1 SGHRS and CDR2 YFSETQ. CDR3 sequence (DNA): TGCGCCAGCAGCTTGGAATGGGGAGGAACTGAAGCTTTCTTT. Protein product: CASSLEWGGTEAFF.

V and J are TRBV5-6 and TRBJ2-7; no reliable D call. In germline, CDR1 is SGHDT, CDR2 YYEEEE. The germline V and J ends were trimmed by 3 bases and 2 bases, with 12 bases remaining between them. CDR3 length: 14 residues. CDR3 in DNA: TGTGCCAGCAGCTCCTACGATCCTCCCTACGAGCAGTACTTC. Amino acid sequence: CASSSYDPPYEQYF.

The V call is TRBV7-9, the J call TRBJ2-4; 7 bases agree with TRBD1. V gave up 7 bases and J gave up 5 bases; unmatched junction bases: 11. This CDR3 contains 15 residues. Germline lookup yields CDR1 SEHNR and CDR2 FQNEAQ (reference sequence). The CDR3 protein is CASNPTGKEENIQYF. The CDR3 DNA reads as TGTGCCAGCAACCCGACAGGGAAAGAGGAAAACATTCAGTACTTC.